This record covers a single T cell receptor beta chain. Treatment indicated: around 19 received Ad26.COV2.S at low or high dose, single or two shots; 5 received placebo; per-sample allocation not given. It was on day 63 after the first vaccine or placebo injection that samples were taken. An adult donor aged 18-55 years was enrolled in Boston. These data come from a study of Ad26.COV2.S vaccination and SARS-CoV-2 variants. Assay used: immunoSEQ multiplex PCR; TCRdb lists only in-frame clones, some missing. The sample has 400,000 to 450,000 clones; around nine tenths are singletons. This CDR3 comprises 14 residues. The junction had 3 bases not matched to a gene; V was cut back by 5 bases and J by 0 bases. CDR1 and CDR2 from the germline V gene are SGHTA and FQGNSA.

This chain uses TRBV7-2 with TRBJ2-7; 8 nucleotides line up with TRBD1. The input for sequencing was peripheral blood, taken in a trial of Ad26.COV2.S vaccine versus placebo. This TCR was recovered from a person aged 18 to 59 who received the Ad26.COV2.S COVID-19 vaccine or a placebo. The CDR3 reads CASSRDRFSYEQYF. Written as DNA, the CDR3 is TGTGCCAGCAGCCGGGACAGGTTCTCCTACGAGCAGTACTTC.